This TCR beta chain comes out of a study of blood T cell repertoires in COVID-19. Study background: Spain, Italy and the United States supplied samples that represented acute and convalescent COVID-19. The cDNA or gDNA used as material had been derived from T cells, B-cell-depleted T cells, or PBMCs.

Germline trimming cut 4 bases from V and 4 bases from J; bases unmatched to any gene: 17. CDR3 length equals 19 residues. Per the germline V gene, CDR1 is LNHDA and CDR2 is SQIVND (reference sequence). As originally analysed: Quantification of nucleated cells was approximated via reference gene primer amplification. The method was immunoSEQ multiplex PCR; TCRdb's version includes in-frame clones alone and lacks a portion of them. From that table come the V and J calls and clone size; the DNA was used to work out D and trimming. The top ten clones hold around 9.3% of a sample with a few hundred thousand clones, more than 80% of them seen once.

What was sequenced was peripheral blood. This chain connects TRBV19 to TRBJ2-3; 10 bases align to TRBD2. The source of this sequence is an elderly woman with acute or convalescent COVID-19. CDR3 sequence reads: CASSTPRAGGPFVADTQYF. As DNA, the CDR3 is TGTGCCAGTAGTACCCCGCGAGCGGGGGGGCCGTTCGTCGCAGATACGCAGTATTTT.